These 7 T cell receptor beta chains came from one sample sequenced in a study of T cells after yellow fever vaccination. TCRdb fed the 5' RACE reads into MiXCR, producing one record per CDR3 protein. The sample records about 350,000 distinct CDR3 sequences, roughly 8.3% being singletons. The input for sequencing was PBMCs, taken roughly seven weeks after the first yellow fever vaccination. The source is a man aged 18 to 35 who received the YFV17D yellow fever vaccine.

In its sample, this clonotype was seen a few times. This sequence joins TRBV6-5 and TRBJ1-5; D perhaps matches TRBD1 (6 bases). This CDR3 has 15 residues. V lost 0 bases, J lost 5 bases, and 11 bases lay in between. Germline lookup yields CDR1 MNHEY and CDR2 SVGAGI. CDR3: CASSYSYREHQPQHF. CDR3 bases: TGTGCCAGCAGTTACTCCTACAGGGAGCATCAGCCCCAGCATTTT.

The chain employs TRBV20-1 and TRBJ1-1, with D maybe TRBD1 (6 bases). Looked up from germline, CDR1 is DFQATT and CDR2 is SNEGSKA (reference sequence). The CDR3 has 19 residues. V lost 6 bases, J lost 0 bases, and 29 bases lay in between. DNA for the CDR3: TGCAGTGCCGTGGCATGGAGGGGAAGTGGACAGTCCATGAACACTGAAGCTTTCTTT. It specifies CSAVAWRGSGQSMNTEAFF.

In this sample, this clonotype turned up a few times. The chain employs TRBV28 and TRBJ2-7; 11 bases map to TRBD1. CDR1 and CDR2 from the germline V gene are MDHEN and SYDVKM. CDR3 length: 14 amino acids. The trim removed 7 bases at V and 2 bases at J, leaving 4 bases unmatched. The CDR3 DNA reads TGTGCCAGCAAGGAGGGACAGGGGGCCTACGAGCAGTACGTC. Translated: CASKEGQGAYEQYV.

The CDR3 sequence: CASSLEGFNEKLFF. The CDR3 region has the DNA TGTGCCAGCAGCTTGGAAGGCTTTAATGAAAAACTGTTTTTT. This chain joins TRBV5-4 and TRBJ1-4; no firm D call. Germline V gene sequence: CDR1 SGHNT, CDR2 YYREEE (reference sequence). V lost 0 bases and J 4 bases, leaving 7 bases between the germline ends. The length of the CDR3 is 14 residues.

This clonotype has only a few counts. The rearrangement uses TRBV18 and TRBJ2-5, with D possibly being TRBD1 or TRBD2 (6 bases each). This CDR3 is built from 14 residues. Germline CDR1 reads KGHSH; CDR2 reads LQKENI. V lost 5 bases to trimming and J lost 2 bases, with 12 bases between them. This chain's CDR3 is CASSTQGRQETQYF. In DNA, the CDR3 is TGTGCCAGCTCAACCCAGGGGAGGCAAGAGACCCAGTACTTC.

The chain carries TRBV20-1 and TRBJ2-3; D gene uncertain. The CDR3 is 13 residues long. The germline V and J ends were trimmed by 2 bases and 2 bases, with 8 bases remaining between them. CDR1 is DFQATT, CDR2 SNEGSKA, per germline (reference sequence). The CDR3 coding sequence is TGCAGTGCTAGACCCCAAAACACAGATACGCAGTATTTT. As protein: CSARPQNTDTQYF.

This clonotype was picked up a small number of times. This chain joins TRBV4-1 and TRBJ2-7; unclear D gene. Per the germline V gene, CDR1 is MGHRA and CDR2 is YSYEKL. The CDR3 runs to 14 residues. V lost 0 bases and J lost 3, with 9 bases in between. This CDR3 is CASSQDARRYEQYF. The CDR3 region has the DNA TGCGCCAGCAGCCAAGATGCCAGACGCTACGAGCAGTACTTC.